Here is one TCR beta chain with its context. Its antigen remains undetermined. This record comes from a study of monozygotic twins with inflammatory bowel disease (dated by TCRdb to about 2019). About the study as a whole: A total of some 30 monozygotic twin pairs were included in the full study, comprising nine German pairs (four IBD-concordant, five IBD-discordant) and 19 IBD-discordant Danish pairs. Each individual had, on average, about 151 000 unique TCRalpha sequences and 181 000 unique TCRbeta sequences available for analysis. Within discordant pairs, disease-associated traits were sought mainly by comparing IBD patients with their genetically identical healthy co-twins. Study-wide findings and limitations: A decrease in TCRbeta repertoire diversity, as measured by inverse Simpson index, was observed in IBD patients compared with their healthy co-twins. Background noise and inter-individual variability may have been introduced into the repertoires by the differing immunosuppressive treatments among patients. Distinction between different T cell subtypes could not be achieved in the analysis. The results gave no support for a single strong signal or clonotype linked to IBD. Concordant and discordant twins showed no difference in repertoire similarity, possibly because of limited statistical power. IBD patients shared fewer clonotypes with other individuals than healthy twins did, most markedly in patients showing signs of disease activity.

From each donor, a roughly 2.5 ml peripheral blood sample was collected into PAXgene tubes and stored at -80 degrees C. Without T cell sorting, total RNA was isolated from whole blood using the PAXgene blood miRNA kit on an automated QIAcube. Peripheral blood from monozygotic twin pairs concordant or discordant for inflammatory bowel disease was subjected to deep TCRalpha and TCRbeta repertoire profiling with unique molecular barcoding. Smoking habits were recorded for all twin pairs, and individuals were classified as current, former or never smokers. The method behind the library was 5' RACE. Each TCR library was prepared from 3,000 to 4,000 ng of total RNA. For each sample, cDNA synthesis with SMARTScribe reverse transcriptase was split into eight separate reactions. During cDNA synthesis, unique molecular identifiers containing a 6-nucleotide sample barcode were introduced by template switching. TCRalpha and TCRbeta cDNA was amplified in two nested PCRs of around 15 and 9 cycles, and bead purification was carried out after each PCR. Before amplification, the cDNA was both treated with uracil DNA-glycosylase and purified with the QIAquick PCR purification kit. The second PCR was the step at which Illumina TruSeq-compatible adapters and sample-specific barcodes were added. Library quality and concentration were checked on TapeStation and Qubit, and libraries were pooled at approximately 4.7 ng each. Sequencing of pooled libraries was carried out on an Illumina HiSeq2500 single-index Rapid Run using 2 x 100 bp reads and custom sequencing primers. On the authors' methods: UMI-based consensus assembly with MiGEC version 1.2.6 was used to correct PCR and sequencing errors. MiXCR version 2.1.1 was used for V(D)J alignment, clonotype assembly and CDR3 extraction. To normalise gene usage, clonotype sharing and MAIT/NKT TCR abundance, the analysis used the top 1000, 10 000 and 20 000 clonotypes per sample. Diversity was computed as the inverse Simpson index with the vegan R package after downsampling to 27 000 UMIs. Paired Mann-Whitney U tests on discordant twin pairs were used, with Benjamini-Hochberg multiple-testing correction. Following reprocessing of the reads by TCRdb, the data hold one row per CDR3 protein sequence and no DNA is available. For this entry, the V and J calls and clone size follow TCRdb and not the study's own pipeline. The table for this sample shows over 120,000 distinct CDR3 sequences. More than 0.95% of the sample is in the top ten clones.

The CDR3 goes from the cysteine to the phenylalanine over 20 residues. No nucleotide data were recorded. CDR1 and CDR2 (ENHRY, SYGVKD) derive from the germline V gene. Sequencing was performed on blood. This receptor was identified in a human donor with ulcerative colitis or Crohn's disease, or a healthy co-twin of an affected twin (not recorded which). The chain was built from TRBV10-3 and TRBJ2-1; TCRdb gives TRBD2 as the D gene, but with no DNA this cannot be confirmed. The CDR3 sequence is CAIRGTSGDLGISSYNEQFF.